This T cell receptor beta chain was found in a study of T-cell reconstitution after alpha-beta-depleted transplantation in children. With V trimmed by 2 bases and J by 4 bases, 9 bases remained unmatched. The germline gives CDR1 KGHSH, CDR2 LQKENI. The CDR3 totals 16 residues. The authors prepared the TCRbeta library with unique molecular identifiers. TCRdb recomputed calls from the PCR reads with MiXCR, one row per CDR3 protein. The data contain 500,000 to 750,000 distinct CDR3 sequences, more than 20% of them singletons. V is TRBV18 and J is TRBJ1-2; 8 bases line up with TRBD1. This specimen was PBMCs, taken before TCRalphabeta/CD19-depleted stem cell transplant. This receptor was obtained from a boy under three years old with Wiskott-Aldrich syndrome, due to receive a stem cell transplant. This CDR3 reads CASSPNPRGLLYGYTF. CDR3 DNA sequence: TGTGCCAGCTCACCAAACCCCAGGGGGCTTCTCTATGGCTACACCTTC.